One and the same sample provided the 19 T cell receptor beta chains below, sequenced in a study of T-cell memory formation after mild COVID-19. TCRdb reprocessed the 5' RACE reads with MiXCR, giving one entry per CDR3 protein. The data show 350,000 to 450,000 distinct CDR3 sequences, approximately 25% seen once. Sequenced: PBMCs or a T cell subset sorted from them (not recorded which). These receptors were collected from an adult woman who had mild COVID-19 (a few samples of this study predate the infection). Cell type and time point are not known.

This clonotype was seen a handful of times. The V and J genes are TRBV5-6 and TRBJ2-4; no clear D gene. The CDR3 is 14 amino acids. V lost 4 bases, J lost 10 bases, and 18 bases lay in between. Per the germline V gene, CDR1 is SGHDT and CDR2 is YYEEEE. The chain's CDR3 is CASSGRNQIWIQYF. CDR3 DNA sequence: TGTGCCAGCAGCGGCCGCAATCAGATATGGATTCAGTACTTC.

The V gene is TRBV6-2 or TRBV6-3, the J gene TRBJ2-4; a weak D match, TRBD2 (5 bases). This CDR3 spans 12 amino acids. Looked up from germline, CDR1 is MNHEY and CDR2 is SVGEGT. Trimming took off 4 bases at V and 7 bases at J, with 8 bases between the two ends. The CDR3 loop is CASSFPGNIQYF. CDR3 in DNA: TGTGCCAGCAGTTTCCCGGGGAACATTCAGTACTTC.

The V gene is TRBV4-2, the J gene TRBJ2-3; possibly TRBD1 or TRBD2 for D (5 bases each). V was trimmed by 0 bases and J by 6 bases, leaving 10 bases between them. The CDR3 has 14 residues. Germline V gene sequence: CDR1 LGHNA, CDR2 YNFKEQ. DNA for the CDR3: TGTGCCAGCAGCCAAGATACCGGGGCGGATACGCAGTATTTT. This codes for CASSQDTGADTQYF.

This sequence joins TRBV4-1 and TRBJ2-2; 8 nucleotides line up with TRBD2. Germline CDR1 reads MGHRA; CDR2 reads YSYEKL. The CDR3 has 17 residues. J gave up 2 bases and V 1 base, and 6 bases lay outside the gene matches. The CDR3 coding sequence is TGCGCCAGCAGCCAAGTAACTAGCGGATTAAACACCGGGGAGCTGTTTTTT. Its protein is CASSQVTSGLNTGELFF.

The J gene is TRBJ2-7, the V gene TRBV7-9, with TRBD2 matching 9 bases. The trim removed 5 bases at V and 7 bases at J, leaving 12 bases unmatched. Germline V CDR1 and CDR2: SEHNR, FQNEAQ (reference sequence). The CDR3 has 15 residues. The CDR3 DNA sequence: TGTGCCAGCAGCCCCTCGCGGGAGGGCCTTTTTGAGCAGTACTTC. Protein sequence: CASSPSREGLFEQYF. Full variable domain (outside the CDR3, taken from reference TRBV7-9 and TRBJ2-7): DTGVSQNPRHKITKRGQNVTFRCDPISEHNRLYWYRQTLGQGPEFLTYFQNEAQLEKSRLLSDRFSAERPKGSFSTLEIQRTEQGDSAMYLCASSPSREGLFEQYFGPGTRLTVT.

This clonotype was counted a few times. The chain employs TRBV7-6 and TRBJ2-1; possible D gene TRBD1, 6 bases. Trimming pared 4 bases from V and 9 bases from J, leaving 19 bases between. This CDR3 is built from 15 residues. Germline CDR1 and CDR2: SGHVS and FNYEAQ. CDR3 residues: CASSSSSQGNAEQFF. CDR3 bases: TGTGCCAGCAGCTCATCTTCACAGGGAAACGCTGAGCAGTTCTTC.

CDR3 residues: CAWSRQSNQPQHF. CDR3 sequence (DNA): TGTGCCTGGAGTAGACAGAGCAATCAGCCCCAGCATTTT. The chain has TRBV30 and TRBJ1-5; a possible D gene is TRBD1 (5 bases). CDR1 is GTSNPN, CDR2 SVGIG, per germline (reference sequence). The V end was cut by 2 bases, the J end by 1 base, with 6 bases between. The CDR3 runs to 13 residues.

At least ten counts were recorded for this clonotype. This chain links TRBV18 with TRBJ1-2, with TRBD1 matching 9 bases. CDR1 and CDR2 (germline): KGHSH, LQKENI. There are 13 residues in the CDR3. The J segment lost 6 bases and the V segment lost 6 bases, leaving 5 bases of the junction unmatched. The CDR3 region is CASSPGQGHGYTF. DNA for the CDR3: TGTGCCAGCTCGCCAGGACAGGGGCATGGCTACACCTTC.

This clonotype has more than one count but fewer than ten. The DNA for the CDR3 is TGTGCCAGCAGTTTTCGCATCTCCGGAGTCGAGCAGTACTTC. Its translation is CASSFRISGVEQYF. This chain joins TRBV12-3 or TRBV12-4 and TRBJ2-7, with D uncertain. There are 14 residues in the CDR3. Trimming took off 3 bases at V and 6 bases at J, with 15 bases between the two ends.

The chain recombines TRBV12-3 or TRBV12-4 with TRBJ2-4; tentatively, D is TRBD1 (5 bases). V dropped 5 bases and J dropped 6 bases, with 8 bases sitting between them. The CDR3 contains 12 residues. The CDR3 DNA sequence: TGTGCCAGCAGTCTCGACAGAAACATTCAGTACTTC. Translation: CASSLDRNIQYF.

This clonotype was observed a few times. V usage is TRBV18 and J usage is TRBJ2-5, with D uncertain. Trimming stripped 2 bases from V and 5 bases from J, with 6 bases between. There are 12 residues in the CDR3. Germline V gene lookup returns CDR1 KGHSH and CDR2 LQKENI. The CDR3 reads CASSPGVETQYF. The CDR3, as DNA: TGTGCCAGCTCACCAGGGGTGGAGACCCAGTACTTC.

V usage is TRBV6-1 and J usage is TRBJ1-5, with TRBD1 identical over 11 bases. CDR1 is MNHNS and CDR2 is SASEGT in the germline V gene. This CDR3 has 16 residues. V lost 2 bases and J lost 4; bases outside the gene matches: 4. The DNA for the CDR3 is TGTGCCAGCAGTGAATTCGGGACAGGGGGGAATCAGCCCCAGCATTTT. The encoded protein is CASSEFGTGGNQPQHF.

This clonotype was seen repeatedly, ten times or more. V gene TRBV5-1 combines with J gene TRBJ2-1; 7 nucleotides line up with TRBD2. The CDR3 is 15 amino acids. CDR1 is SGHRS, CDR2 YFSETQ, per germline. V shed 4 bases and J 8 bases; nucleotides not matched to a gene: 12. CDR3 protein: CASSGGAGKTDEQFF. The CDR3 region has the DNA TGCGCCAGCAGCGGAGGAGCGGGAAAGACGGATGAGCAGTTCTTC. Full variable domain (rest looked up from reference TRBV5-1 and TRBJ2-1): KAGVTQTPRYLIKTRGQQVTLSCSPISGHRSVSWYQQTPGQGLQFLFEYFSETQRNKGNFPGRFSGRQFSNSRSEMNVSTLELGDSALYLCASSGGAGKTDEQFFGPGTRLTVL.

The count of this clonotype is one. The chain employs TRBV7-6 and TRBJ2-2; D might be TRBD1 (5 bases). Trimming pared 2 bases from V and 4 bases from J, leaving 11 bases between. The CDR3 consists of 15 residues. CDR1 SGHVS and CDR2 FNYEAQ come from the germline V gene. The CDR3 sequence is CASSLSGHSTGELFF. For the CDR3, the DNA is TGTGCCAGCAGCTTATCAGGACATAGCACCGGGGAGCTGTTTTTT.

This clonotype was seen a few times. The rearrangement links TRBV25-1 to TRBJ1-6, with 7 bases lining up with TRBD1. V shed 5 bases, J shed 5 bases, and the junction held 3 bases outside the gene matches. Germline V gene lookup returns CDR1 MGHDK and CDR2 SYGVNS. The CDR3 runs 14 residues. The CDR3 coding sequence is TGTGCCAGCAGTACAACAGGGGATAATTCACCCCTCCACTTT. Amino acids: CASSTTGDNSPLHF.

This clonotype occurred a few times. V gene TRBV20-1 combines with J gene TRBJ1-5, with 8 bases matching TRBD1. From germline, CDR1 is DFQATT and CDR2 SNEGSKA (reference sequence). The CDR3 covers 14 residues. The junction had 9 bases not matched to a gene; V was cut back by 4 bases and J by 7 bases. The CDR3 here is CSAIAQGARQPQHF. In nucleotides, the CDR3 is TGCAGTGCTATAGCCCAGGGGGCGCGGCAGCCCCAGCATTTT.

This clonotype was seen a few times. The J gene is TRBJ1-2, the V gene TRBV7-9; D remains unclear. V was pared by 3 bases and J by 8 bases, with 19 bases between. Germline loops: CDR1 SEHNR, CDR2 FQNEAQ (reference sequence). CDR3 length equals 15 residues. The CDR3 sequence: CASSFVEDPWRGYTF. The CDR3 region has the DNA TGTGCCAGCAGCTTTGTGGAGGATCCCTGGCGCGGCTACACCTTC.

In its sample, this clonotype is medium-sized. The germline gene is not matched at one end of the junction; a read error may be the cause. The CDR3 nucleotides are TGTGCCAGCAGCTTAGGACAGGGCTACGAGCAGTACTTC. It specifies CASSLGQGYEQYF. The V gene is TRBV12-3 or TRBV12-4, the J gene TRBJ2-7, with TRBD1 identical over 8 bases. The CDR3 runs 13 residues.

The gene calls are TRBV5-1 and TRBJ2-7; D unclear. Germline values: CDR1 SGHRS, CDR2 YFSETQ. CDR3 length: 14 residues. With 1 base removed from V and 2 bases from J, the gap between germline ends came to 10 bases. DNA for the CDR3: TGCGCCAGCAGCTTGTATGGGCAGACCTACGAGCAGTACTTC. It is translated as CASSLYGQTYEQYF.